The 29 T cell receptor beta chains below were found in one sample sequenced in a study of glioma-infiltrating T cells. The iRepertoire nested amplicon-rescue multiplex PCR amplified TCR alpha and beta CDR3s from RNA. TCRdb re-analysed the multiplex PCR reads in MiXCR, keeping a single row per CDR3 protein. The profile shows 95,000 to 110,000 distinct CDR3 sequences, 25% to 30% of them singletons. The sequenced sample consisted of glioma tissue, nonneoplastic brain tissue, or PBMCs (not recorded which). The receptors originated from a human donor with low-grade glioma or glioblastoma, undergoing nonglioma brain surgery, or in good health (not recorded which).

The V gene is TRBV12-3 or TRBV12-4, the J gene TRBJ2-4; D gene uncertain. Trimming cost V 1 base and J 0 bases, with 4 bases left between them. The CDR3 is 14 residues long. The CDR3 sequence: CASSLGLAKNIQYF. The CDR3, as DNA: TGTGCCAGCAGTTTAGGGCTAGCCAAAAACATTCAGTACTTC.

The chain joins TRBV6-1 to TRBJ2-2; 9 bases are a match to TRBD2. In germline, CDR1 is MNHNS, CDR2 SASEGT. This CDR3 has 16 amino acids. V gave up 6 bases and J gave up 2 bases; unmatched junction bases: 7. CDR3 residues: CASSRGLAGNTGELFF. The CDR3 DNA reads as TGTGCCAGCAGCAGGGGACTAGCCGGTAACACCGGGGAGCTGTTTTTT.

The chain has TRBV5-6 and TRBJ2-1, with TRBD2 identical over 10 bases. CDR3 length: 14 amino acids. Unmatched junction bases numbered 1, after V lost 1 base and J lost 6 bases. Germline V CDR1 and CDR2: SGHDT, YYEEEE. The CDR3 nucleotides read TGTGCCAGCAGCTTGAGCGGGGGGGGCAATGAGCAGTTCTTC. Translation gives CASSLSGGGNEQFF.

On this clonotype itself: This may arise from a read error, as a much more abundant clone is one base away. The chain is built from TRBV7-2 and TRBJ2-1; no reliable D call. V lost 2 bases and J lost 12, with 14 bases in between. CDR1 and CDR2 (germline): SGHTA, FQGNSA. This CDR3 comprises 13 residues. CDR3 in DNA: TGTGCCAGCAGCTTAATAAGGCGCGATGGGCAGTTCTTC. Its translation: CASSLIRRDGQFF.

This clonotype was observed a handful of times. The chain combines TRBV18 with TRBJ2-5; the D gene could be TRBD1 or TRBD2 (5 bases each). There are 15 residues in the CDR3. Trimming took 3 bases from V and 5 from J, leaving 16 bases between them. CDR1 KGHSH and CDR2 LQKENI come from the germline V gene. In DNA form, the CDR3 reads TGTGCCAGCTCACCCTCCTTGGGGGTGATGGAGACCCAGTACTTC. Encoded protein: CASSPSLGVMETQYF.

For the CDR3, the DNA is TGTGCCAGCAGTTTTACCTTTAGCAACCAGTCCCAGCATTTT. This gives the protein CASSFTFSNQSQHF. The rearrangement uses TRBV27 and TRBJ1-5; unclear D gene. CDR1 and CDR2 (germline): MNHEY, SMNVEV (reference sequence). The CDR3 has 14 amino acids. Trimming pared 3 bases from V and 11 bases from J, leaving 17 bases between.

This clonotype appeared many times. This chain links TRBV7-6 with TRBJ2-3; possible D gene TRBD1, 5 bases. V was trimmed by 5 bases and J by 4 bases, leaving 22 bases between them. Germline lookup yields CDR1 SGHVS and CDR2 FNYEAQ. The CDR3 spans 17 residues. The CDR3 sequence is CASSAVPGASASDTQYF. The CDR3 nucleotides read TGTGCCAGCAGCGCAGTACCTGGGGCTAGTGCTTCAGATACGCAGTATTTT.

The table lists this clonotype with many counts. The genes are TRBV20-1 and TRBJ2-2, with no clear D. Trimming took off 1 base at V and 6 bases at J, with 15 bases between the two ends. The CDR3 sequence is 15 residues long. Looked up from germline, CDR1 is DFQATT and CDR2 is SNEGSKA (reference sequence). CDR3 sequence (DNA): TGCAGTGCTAGAGGTGGTATCACCGCTGCCGGGGAGCTGTTTTTT. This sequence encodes CSARGGITAAGELFF.

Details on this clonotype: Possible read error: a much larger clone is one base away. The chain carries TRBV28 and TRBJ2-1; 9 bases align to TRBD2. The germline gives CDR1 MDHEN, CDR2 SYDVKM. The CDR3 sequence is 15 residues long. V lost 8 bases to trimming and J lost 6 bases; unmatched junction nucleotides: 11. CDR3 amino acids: CASGRAGGHPNEQFF. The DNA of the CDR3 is TGTGCCAGCGGCCGAGCGGGGGGCCATCCCAATGAGCAGTTCTTC. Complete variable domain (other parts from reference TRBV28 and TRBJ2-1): DVKVTQSSRYLVKRTGEKVFLECVQDMDHENMFWYRQDPGLGLRLIYFSYDVKMKEKGDIPEGYSVSREKKERFSLILESASTNQTSMYLCASGRAGGHPNEQFFGPGTRLTVL.

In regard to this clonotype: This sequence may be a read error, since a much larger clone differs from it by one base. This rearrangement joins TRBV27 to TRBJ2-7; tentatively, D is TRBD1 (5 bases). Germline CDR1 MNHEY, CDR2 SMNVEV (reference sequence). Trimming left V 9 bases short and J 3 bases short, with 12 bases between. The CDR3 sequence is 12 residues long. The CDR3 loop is CARRGLFYEQYF. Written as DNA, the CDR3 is TGTGCCAGAAGGGGATTATTCTACGAGCAGTACTTC.

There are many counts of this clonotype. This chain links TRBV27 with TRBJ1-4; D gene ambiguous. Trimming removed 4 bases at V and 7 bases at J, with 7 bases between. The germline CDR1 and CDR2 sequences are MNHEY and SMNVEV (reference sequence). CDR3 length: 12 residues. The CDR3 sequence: CASSSKGEKLFF. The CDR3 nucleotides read TGTGCCAGCAGTTCAAAGGGTGAAAAACTGTTTTTT.

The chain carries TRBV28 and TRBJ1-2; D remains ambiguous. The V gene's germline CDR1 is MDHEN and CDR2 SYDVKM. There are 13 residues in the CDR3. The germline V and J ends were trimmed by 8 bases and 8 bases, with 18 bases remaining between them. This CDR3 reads CASALQSKGGYTF. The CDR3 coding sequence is TGTGCCAGCGCCTTGCAGTCGAAGGGAGGCTACACCTTC.

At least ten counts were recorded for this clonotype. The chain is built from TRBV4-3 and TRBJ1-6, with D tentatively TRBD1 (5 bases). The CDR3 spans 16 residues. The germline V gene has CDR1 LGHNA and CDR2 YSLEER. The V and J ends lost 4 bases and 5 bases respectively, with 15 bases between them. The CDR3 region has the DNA TGCGCCAGCAGCCCTTATAGACAGCCTAATAATTCACCCCTCCACTTT. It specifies CASSPYRQPNNSPLHF.

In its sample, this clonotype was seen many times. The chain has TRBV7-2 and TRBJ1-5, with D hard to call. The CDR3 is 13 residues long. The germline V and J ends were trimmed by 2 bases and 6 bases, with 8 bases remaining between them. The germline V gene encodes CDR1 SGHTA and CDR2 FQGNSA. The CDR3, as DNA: TGTGCCAGCAGCTTAACTTTAGGTCAGCCCCAGCATTTT. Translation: CASSLTLGQPQHF.

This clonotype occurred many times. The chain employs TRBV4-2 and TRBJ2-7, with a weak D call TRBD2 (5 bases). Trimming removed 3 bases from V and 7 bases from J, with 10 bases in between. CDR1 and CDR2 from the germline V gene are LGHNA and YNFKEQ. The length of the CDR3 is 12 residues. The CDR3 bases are TGTGCCAGCAGCCAGTACGGGGTGGAGCAGTACTTC. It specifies CASSQYGVEQYF.

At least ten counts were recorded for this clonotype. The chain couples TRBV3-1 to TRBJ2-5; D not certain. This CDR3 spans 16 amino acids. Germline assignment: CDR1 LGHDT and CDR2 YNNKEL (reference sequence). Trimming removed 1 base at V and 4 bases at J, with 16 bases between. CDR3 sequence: CASSQARPRPGETQYF. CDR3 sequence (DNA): TGTGCCAGCAGCCAAGCGCGGCCGAGGCCAGGAGAGACCCAGTACTTC.

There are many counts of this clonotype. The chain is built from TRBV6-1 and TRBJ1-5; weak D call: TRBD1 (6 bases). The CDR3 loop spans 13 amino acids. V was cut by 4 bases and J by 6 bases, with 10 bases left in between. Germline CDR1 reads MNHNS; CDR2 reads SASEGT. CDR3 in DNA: TGTGCCAGCAGTGGAGGGGGGATTCAGCCCCAGCATTTT. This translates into CASSGGGIQPQHF.

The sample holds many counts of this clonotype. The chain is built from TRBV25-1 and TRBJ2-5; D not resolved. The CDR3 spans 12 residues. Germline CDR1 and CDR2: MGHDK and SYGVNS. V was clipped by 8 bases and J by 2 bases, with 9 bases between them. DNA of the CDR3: TGTGCCAGCGGACGGCCACAAGAGACCCAGTACTTC. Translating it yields CASGRPQETQYF.

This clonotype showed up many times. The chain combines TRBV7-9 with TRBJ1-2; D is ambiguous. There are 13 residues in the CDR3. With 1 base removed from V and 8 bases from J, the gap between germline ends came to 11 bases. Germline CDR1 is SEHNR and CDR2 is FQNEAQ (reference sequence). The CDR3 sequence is CASSLGLDSGYTF. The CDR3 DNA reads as TGTGCCAGCAGCTTAGGACTGGATTCAGGCTACACCTTC.

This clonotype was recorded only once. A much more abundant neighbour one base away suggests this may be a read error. The CDR3 DNA is TGTGCCGGCAGTTTATCGCAGGGTTTCGCTCCCGAGCAGTACTTC. Its translation: CAGSLSQGFAPEQYF. The rearrangement uses TRBV27 and TRBJ2-1; D perhaps matches TRBD1 (5 bases). With the DNA end fitting TRBJ2-7 better, the J assignment may be wrong. Germline V CDR1 and CDR2: MNHEY, SMNVEV (reference sequence). The length of the CDR3 is 15 residues.

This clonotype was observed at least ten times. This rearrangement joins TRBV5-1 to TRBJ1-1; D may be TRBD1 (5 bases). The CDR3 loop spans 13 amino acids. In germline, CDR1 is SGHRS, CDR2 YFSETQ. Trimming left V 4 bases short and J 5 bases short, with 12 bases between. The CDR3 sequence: CASSPEGHTEAFF. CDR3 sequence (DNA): TGCGCCAGCAGCCCCGAGGGGCATACTGAAGCTTTCTTT.

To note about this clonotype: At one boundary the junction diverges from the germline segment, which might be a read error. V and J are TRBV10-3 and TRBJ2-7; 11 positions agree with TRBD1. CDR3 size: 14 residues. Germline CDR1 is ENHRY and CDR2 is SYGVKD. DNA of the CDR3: TGTGCCAGCAGTGACCGGGACAGGGGGTACGAGCAGTACTTC. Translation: CASSDRDRGYEQYF.

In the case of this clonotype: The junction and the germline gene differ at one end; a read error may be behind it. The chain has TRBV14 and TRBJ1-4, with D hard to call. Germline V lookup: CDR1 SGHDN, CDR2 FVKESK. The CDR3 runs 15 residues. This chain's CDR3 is CASSPVGTTIEKLFF. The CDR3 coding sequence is TGTGCCAGCAGCCCGGTCGGAACAACTATTGAAAAACTGTTTTTT.

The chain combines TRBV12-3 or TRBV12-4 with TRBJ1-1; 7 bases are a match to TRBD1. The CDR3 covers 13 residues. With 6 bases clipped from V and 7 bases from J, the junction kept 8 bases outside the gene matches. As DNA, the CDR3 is TGTGCCAGCAGCCGAGGGGGCATAGGTGAAGCTTTCTTT. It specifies CASSRGGIGEAFF.

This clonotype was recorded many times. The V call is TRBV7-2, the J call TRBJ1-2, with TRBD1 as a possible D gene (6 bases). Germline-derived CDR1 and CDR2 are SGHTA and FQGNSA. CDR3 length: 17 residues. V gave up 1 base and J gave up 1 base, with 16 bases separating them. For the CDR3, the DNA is TGTGCCAGCAGCTTAGGCCCGTCGGGGGGCGTTAACTATGGCTACACCTTC. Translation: CASSLGPSGGVNYGYTF.

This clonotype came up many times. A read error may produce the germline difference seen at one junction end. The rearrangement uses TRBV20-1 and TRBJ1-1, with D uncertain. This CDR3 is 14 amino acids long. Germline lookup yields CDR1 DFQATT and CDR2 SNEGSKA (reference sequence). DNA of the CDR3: TGCAGTGCAAGAGATTGGCAGCTGAACACTGAAGCTTTCTTT. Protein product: CSARDWQLNTEAFF.

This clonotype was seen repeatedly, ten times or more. DNA of the CDR3: TGTGCCACCAGTGACTACAATGAGCAGTTCTTC. As protein: CATSDYNEQFF. The V and J genes are TRBV24-1 and TRBJ2-1; D not resolved. Between the trimmed V and J ends, which lost 4 bases and 3 bases, there was a span of 0 bases. The germline gives CDR1 KGHDR, CDR2 SFDVKD. This CDR3 has 11 amino acids.

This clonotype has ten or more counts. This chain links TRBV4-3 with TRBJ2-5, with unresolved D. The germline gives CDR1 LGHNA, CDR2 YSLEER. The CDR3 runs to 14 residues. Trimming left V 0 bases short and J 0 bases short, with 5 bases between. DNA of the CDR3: TGCGCCAGCAGCCAAGAAGGCTACCAAGAGACCCAGTACTTC. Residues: CASSQEGYQETQYF.

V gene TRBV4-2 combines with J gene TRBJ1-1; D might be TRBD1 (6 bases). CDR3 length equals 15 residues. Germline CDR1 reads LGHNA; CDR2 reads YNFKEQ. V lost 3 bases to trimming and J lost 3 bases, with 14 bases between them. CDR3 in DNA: TGTGCCAGCAGCCACCGAGGGGGGAGCGACACTGAAGCTTTCTTT. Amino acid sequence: CASSHRGGSDTEAFF.